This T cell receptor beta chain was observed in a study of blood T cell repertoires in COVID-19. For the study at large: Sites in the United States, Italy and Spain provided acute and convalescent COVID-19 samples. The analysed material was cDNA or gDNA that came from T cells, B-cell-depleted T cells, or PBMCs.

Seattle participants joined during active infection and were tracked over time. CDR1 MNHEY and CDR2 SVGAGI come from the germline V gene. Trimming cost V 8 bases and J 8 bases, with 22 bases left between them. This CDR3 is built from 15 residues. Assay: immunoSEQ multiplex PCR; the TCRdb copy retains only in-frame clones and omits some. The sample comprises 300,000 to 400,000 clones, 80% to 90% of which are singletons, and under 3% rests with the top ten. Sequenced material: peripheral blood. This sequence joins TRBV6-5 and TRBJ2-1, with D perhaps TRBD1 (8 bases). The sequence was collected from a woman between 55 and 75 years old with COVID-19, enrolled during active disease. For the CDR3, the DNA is TGTGCCAGCGACAGGGGTCTGGGCGGGGGCCATGAGCAGTTCTTC. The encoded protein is CASDRGLGGGHEQFF.